This is a list of T cell receptor beta chains from one sample in a study of glioma-infiltrating T cells. MiXCR was run by TCRdb on the multiplex PCR reads, yielding one entry per CDR3 protein. The sample includes roughly 100,000 distinct CDR3 sequences, 25% to 35% of them seen just once. Sequenced sample: glioma tissue, nonneoplastic brain tissue, or PBMCs (not recorded which). All receptors derive from a human donor with low-grade glioma or glioblastoma, undergoing nonglioma brain surgery, or in good health (not recorded which). Each CDR3 is given with its conserved first and last residue. D genes are given only for firm matches. Clone size is not always given. Where it is, it says once, few, many or a class for expanded clones.

j_gene: TRBJ2-5; v_gene: TRBV7-9; d_gene: .; abundance: many; CDR3aa: CASRRGQETQYF; CDR3nt: TGTGCCAGCAGAAGGGGTCAAGAGACCCAGTACTTC
j_gene: TRBJ1-6; v_gene: TRBV5-5; d_gene: .; abundance: few; CDR3aa: CASSRAPSSYNSPLHF; CDR3nt: TGTGCCAGCAGCCGTGCACCGAGCTCCTATAATTCACCCCTCCACTTT
j_gene: TRBJ1-3; v_gene: TRBV6-1; d_gene: .; abundance: many; CDR3aa: CASGSTGTGNTIYF; CDR3nt: TGTGCCAGCGGATCAACAGGGACTGGAAACACCATATATTTT
j_gene: TRBJ1-2; v_gene: TRBV5-4; d_gene: .; abundance: .; CDR3aa: CASSPPTGNYGYTF; CDR3nt: TGTGCCAGCAGCCCCCCGACGGGGAACTATGGCTACACCTTC
j_gene: TRBJ2-7; v_gene: TRBV18; d_gene: .; abundance: few; CDR3aa: CASSPRQLAYEQYF; CDR3nt: TGTGCCAGCTCACCGCGACAGTTGGCCTACGAGCAGTACTTC
j_gene: TRBJ2-5; v_gene: TRBV24-1; d_gene: .; abundance: many; CDR3aa: CATSKRNDETQYF; CDR3nt: TGTGCCACCAGTAAGAGGAACGACGAGACCCAGTACTTC
j_gene: TRBJ2-1; v_gene: TRBV7-6; d_gene: .; abundance: .; CDR3aa: CASSLSPALLPHGNEQFF; CDR3nt: TGTGCTAGCAGCTTAAGTCCGGCGCTCCTTCCTCACGGCAATGAGCAGTTCTTC
j_gene: TRBJ1-3; v_gene: TRBV20-1; d_gene: TRBD1; abundance: many; CDR3aa: CSASNSGTGYGNTIYF; CDR3nt: TGCAGTGCTAGCAATTCAGGGACAGGCTATGGAAACACCATATATTTT
j_gene: TRBJ1-3; v_gene: TRBV11-2; d_gene: .; abundance: .; CDR3aa: CASSLGGAGAGNTIYF; CDR3nt: TGTGCCAGCAGCTTAGGAGGGGCAGGAGCTGGAAACACCATATATTTT
j_gene: TRBJ2-7; v_gene: TRBV27; d_gene: .; abundance: medium-sized; CDR3aa: CASKRGGSSYEQYF; CDR3nt: TGTGCCAGCAAGCGAGGGGGAAGTTCCTACGAGCAGTACTTC
j_gene: TRBJ2-3; v_gene: TRBV4-3; d_gene: .; abundance: many; CDR3aa: CASSQAGGFTDTQYF; CDR3nt: TGCGCCAGCAGCCAAGCGGGGGGCTTCACAGATACGCAGTATTTT
j_gene: TRBJ2-7; v_gene: TRBV20-1; d_gene: .; abundance: many; CDR3aa: CSATGDASYEQYF; CDR3nt: TGCAGTGCTACCGGGGACGCCTCCTACGAGCAGTACTTC
j_gene: TRBJ1-2; v_gene: TRBV20-1; d_gene: .; abundance: many; CDR3aa: CSATTGPNYGYTF; CDR3nt: TGCAGTGCTACCACAGGGCCTAACTATGGCTACACCTTC
j_gene: TRBJ1-4; v_gene: TRBV28; d_gene: .; abundance: many; CDR3aa: CASSFGDYNEKLFF; CDR3nt: TGTGCCAGCAGTTTCGGGGACTATAATGAAAAACTGTTTTTT
j_gene: TRBJ2-3; v_gene: TRBV7-2; d_gene: TRBD2; abundance: .; CDR3aa: CASNLRDYTDTQYF; CDR3nt: TGTGCCAGCAACCTTCGGGACTACACAGATACGCAGTATTTT
j_gene: TRBJ2-6; v_gene: TRBV7-9; d_gene: .; abundance: many; CDR3aa: CASSSSGTPKANVLTF; CDR3nt: TGTGCCAGCAGCTCATCCGGGACACCAAAGGCCAACGTCCTGACTTTC
j_gene: TRBJ2-3; v_gene: TRBV14; d_gene: TRBD1; abundance: many; CDR3aa: CASSPGGNTQYF; CDR3nt: TGTGCCAGCAGCCCAGGGGGCAATACGCAGTATTTT
j_gene: TRBJ1-6; v_gene: TRBV6-6; d_gene: TRBD1; abundance: many; CDR3aa: CASSYYLSQGQGDSPLHF; CDR3nt: TGTGCCAGCAGTTACTACCTTTCCCAGGGACAGGGGGACTCACCCCTCCACTTT
j_gene: TRBJ2-4; v_gene: TRBV19; d_gene: .; abundance: many; CDR3aa: CASSMKNIQYF; CDR3nt: TGTGCCAGTAGTATGAAAAACATTCAGTACTTC
j_gene: TRBJ2-7; v_gene: TRBV7-2; d_gene: .; abundance: many; CDR3aa: CASSRDWDRTYEQYF; CDR3nt: TGTGCCAGCAGCCGGGATTGGGACCGCACCTACGAGCAGTACTTC
j_gene: TRBJ1-2; v_gene: TRBV4-1; d_gene: TRBD1; abundance: few; CDR3aa: CASSPSGGEFYGYTF; CDR3nt: TGCGCCAGCAGCCCTTCAGGGGGCGAATTCTATGGCTACACCTTC
j_gene: TRBJ2-7; v_gene: TRBV6-1; d_gene: .; abundance: many; CDR3aa: CASRIDSVSYEQYF; CDR3nt: TGTGCCAGCAGGATCGACAGTGTCTCCTACGAGCAGTACTTC
j_gene: TRBJ2-4; v_gene: TRBV6-1; d_gene: TRBD2; abundance: few; CDR3aa: CASTPGGGSKNIQYF; CDR3nt: TGTGCCAGCACTCCGGGAGGGGGGAGCAAAAACATTCAGTACTTC
j_gene: TRBJ2-1; v_gene: TRBV7-9; d_gene: TRBD1; abundance: .; CDR3aa: CASSPRGDRGLDEQFF; CDR3nt: TGTGCCAGCAGCCCCCGGGGGGACAGGGGGCTGGATGAGCAGTTCTTC
j_gene: TRBJ2-5; v_gene: TRBV6-6; d_gene: .; abundance: .; CDR3aa: CASSQTHNEQYF; CDR3nt: TGTGCCAGCAGTCAAACGCACAATGAGCAATACTTC
j_gene: TRBJ2-1; v_gene: TRBV19; d_gene: .; abundance: many; CDR3aa: CASTTSSYNEQFF; CDR3nt: TGTGCCAGTACCACGAGCTCCTACAATGAGCAGTTCTTC
j_gene: TRBJ2-1; v_gene: TRBV27; d_gene: .; abundance: .; CDR3aa: CDNRKVYEQFF; CDR3nt: TGTGACAACAGGAAGGTTTATGAGCAGTTCTTC
j_gene: TRBJ2-5; v_gene: TRBV7-2; d_gene: .; abundance: many; CDR3aa: CASSPDTTQETQYF; CDR3nt: TGTGCCAGCAGCCCGGACACCACCCAAGAGACCCAGTACTTC
j_gene: TRBJ2-1; v_gene: TRBV7-6; d_gene: .; abundance: few; CDR3aa: CASSLGGVRGADEQFF; CDR3nt: TGTGCCAGCAGCTTAGGTGGTGTACGAGGGGCTGATGAGCAGTTCTTC
j_gene: TRBJ1-2; v_gene: TRBV12-3/TRBV12-4; d_gene: .; abundance: few; CDR3aa: CASSLSGADGYTF; CDR3nt: TGTGCCAGCAGCTTGTCAGGGGCGGATGGCTACACCTTC
j_gene: TRBJ1-1; v_gene: TRBV7-2; d_gene: .; abundance: many; CDR3aa: CASSFGINAFF; CDR3nt: TGTGCCAGCAGCTTTGGGATAAATGCTTTCTTT
j_gene: TRBJ2-1; v_gene: TRBV7-9; d_gene: TRBD2; abundance: .; CDR3aa: CASSSSGNNEQFF; CDR3nt: TGTGCCAGCAGCTCAAGCGGGAACAATGAGCAGTTCTTC
j_gene: TRBJ1-3; v_gene: TRBV20-1; d_gene: TRBD1; abundance: few; CDR3aa: CSAREATGTGNTIYF; CDR3nt: TGCAGTGCTAGGGAGGCGACAGGGACGGGAAACACCATATATTTT
j_gene: TRBJ2-7; v_gene: TRBV7-6; d_gene: .; abundance: few; CDR3aa: CASSSSTSGIYEQYF; CDR3nt: .
j_gene: TRBJ2-1; v_gene: TRBV7-9; d_gene: TRBD2; abundance: few; CDR3aa: CASSYAGAGGYNEQFF; CDR3nt: TGTGCCAGCAGCTATGCGGGAGCGGGGGGTTACAATGAGCAGTTCTTC
j_gene: TRBJ2-3; v_gene: TRBV5-1; d_gene: .; abundance: .; CDR3aa: CASSTLLGLVGLTQYF; CDR3nt: TGCGCCAGCAGCACCCTCCTGGGGCTAGTGGGCCTTACGCAGTATTTT
j_gene: TRBJ1-1; v_gene: TRBV28; d_gene: .; abundance: .; CDR3aa: CASSSWGMAFF; CDR3nt: TGTGCCAGCAGTTCATGGGGTATGGCTTTCTTT
j_gene: TRBJ2-5; v_gene: TRBV4-1; d_gene: TRBD2; abundance: few; CDR3aa: CASSQGNSGGQETQYF; CDR3nt: TGCGCCAGCAGCCAAGGGAATAGCGGGGGCCAAGAGACCCAGTACTTC
j_gene: TRBJ1-1; v_gene: TRBV7-9; d_gene: TRBD1; abundance: .; CDR3aa: CASSLAPGTGDTEAFF; CDR3nt: TGTGCCAGCAGCTTAGCGCCCGGGACAGGGGACACTGAAGCTTTCTTT
j_gene: TRBJ2-3; v_gene: TRBV27; d_gene: .; abundance: .; CDR3aa: CASKKSGSDTQYF; CDR3nt: TGCGCCAGCAAAAAGTCAGGGTCAGATACGCAGTATTTT
j_gene: TRBJ1-2; v_gene: TRBV7-2; d_gene: .; abundance: many; CDR3aa: CASSARAKGVNGYTF; CDR3nt: TGTGCCAGCAGCGCCCGGGCCAAAGGAGTGAATGGCTACACCTTC
j_gene: TRBJ1-4; v_gene: TRBV28; d_gene: .; abundance: .; CDR3aa: CASSLEGATNEKLFF; CDR3nt: TGTGCCAGCAGTTTAGAGGGTGCAACTAATGAAAAACTGTTTTTT
j_gene: TRBJ1-3; v_gene: TRBV7-2; d_gene: .; abundance: many; CDR3aa: CASRTPRGIGNTIYF; CDR3nt: TGTGCCAGCAGGACTCCCCGGGGCATAGGAAACACCATATATTTT
j_gene: TRBJ1-1; v_gene: TRBV5-1; d_gene: .; abundance: many; CDR3aa: CASSHLSGLTEAFF; CDR3nt: TGCGCCAGCAGTCATCTGAGCGGGCTCACTGAAGCTTTCTTT
j_gene: TRBJ2-7; v_gene: TRBV5-1; d_gene: .; abundance: few; CDR3aa: CASSLGLYEQYF; CDR3nt: TGCGCCAGCAGCTTGGGACTTTACGAGCAGTACTTC
j_gene: TRBJ2-3; v_gene: TRBV9; d_gene: TRBD1; abundance: few; CDR3aa: CASSVGRIQGALGDTQYF; CDR3nt: TGTGCCAGCAGCGTAGGCCGAATACAGGGGGCGCTTGGAGATACGCAGTATTTT
j_gene: TRBJ2-3; v_gene: TRBV3-1; d_gene: .; abundance: many; CDR3aa: CASSQEGGRPDTQYF; CDR3nt: TGTGCCAGCAGCCAAGAAGGGGGAAGGCCAGATACGCAGTATTTT
j_gene: TRBJ2-2; v_gene: TRBV28; d_gene: .; abundance: few; CDR3aa: CASSNHLTGPTGELFF; CDR3nt: TGTGCCAGCAGTAACCACTTGACCGGACCTACCGGGGAGCTGTTTTTT
j_gene: TRBJ2-3; v_gene: TRBV6-9; d_gene: .; abundance: .; CDR3aa: CASSYDWQADTQYF; CDR3nt: TGTGCCAGCAGTTACGATTGGCAGGCAGATACGCAGTATTTT
j_gene: TRBJ1-5; v_gene: TRBV20-1; d_gene: .; abundance: many; CDR3aa: CSARRGSASNQPQHF; CDR3nt: TGCAGTGCCCGACGGGGGTCAGCCAGCAATCAGCCCCAGCATTTT
j_gene: TRBJ1-4; v_gene: TRBV7-3; d_gene: .; abundance: many; CDR3aa: CASSLNSGAVNEKLFF; CDR3nt: TGTGCCAGCAGCTTGAATTCGGGGGCCGTTAATGAAAAACTGTTTTTT
j_gene: TRBJ2-7; v_gene: TRBV6-1; d_gene: .; abundance: many; CDR3aa: CASSLIGGSYEQYF; CDR3nt: TGTGCCAGCAGTTTAATCGGGGGCTCCTACGAGCAGTACTTC
j_gene: TRBJ1-3; v_gene: TRBV28; d_gene: .; abundance: many; CDR3aa: CASRPQGSGNTIYF; CDR3nt: TGTGCCAGCAGACCCCAGGGGTCTGGAAACACCATATATTTT
j_gene: TRBJ1-1; v_gene: TRBV4-3; d_gene: TRBD1; abundance: .; CDR3aa: CASTTGTGGSTNTEAFF; CDR3nt: TGCGCCAGCACAACGGGGACAGGGGGGAGTACGAACACTGAAGCTTTCTTT
j_gene: TRBJ2-1; v_gene: TRBV20-1; d_gene: TRBD1; abundance: many; CDR3aa: CSATGGSLGNEQFF; CDR3nt: TGCAGTGCTACAGGGGGCTCTCTTGGGAATGAGCAGTTCTTC
j_gene: TRBJ2-7; v_gene: TRBV7-6; d_gene: .; abundance: many; CDR3aa: CASSNPSGESYEQYF; CDR3nt: TGTGCCAGCAGCAACCCCTCAGGGGAATCCTACGAGCAGTACTTC